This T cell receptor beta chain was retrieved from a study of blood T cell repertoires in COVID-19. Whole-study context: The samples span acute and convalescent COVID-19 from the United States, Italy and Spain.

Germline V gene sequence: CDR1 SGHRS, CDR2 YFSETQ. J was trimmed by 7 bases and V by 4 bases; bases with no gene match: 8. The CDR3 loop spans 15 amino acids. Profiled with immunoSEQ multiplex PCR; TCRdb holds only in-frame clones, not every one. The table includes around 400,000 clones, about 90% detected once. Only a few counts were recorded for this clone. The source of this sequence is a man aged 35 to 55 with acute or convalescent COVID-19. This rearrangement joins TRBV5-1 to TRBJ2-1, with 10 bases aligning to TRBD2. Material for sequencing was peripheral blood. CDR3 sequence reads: CASSASSGSRNEQFF. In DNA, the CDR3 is TGCGCCAGCAGCGCCTCTAGCGGGAGTAGAAATGAGCAGTTCTTC.